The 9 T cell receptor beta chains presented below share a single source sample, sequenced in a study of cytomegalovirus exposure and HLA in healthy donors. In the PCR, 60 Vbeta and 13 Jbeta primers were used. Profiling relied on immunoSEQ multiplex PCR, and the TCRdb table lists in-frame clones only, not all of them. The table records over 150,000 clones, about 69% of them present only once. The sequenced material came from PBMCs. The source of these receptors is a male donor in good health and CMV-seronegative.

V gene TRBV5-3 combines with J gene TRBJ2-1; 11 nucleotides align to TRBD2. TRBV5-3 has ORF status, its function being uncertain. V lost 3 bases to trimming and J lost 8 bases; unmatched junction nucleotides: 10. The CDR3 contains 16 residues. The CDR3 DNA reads TGTGCCAGAAGCTACCTTAGACTAGCGGGATTGGATGAGCAGTTCTTC. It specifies CARSYLRLAGLDEQFF.

The CDR3 region has the DNA TGTGCCAGCAGCTTCGGGAGGGCAGCTAATGAAAAACTGTTTTTT. Translated: CASSFGRAANEKLFF. The chain uses TRBV13 and TRBJ1-4; the D is unclear. Trimming shortened V by 3 bases and J by 3 bases, and 11 bases separated the two germline ends. This CDR3 is 15 amino acids long. Germline V CDR1 and CDR2: PRHDT, FYEKMQ (reference sequence).

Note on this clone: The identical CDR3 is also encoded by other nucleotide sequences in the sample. The chain's CDR3 is CASSGGLAGVPYEQYF. CDR3 in DNA: TGCGCCAGCAGCGGCGGACTAGCGGGAGTCCCCTACGAGCAGTACTTC. This chain links TRBV5-1 with TRBJ2-7, with 13 nucleotides matching TRBD2. The CDR3 runs 16 residues. Per the germline V gene, CDR1 is SGHRS and CDR2 is YFSETQ. After removal of 4 bases from V and 2 bases from J, the junction contained 6 bases not matched to a gene.

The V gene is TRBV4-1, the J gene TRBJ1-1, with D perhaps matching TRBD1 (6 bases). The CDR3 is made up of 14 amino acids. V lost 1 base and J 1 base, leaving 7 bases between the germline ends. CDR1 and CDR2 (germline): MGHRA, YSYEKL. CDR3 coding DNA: TGCGCCAGCAGCCAAGTGGGGGCGAACACTGAAGCTTTCTTT. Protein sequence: CASSQVGANTEAFF.

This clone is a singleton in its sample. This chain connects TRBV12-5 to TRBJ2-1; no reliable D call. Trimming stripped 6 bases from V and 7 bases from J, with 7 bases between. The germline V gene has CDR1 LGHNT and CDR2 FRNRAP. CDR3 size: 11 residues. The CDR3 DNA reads TGTGCTAGTGGCCCCGGGAATGAGCAGTTCTTC. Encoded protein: CASGPGNEQFF.

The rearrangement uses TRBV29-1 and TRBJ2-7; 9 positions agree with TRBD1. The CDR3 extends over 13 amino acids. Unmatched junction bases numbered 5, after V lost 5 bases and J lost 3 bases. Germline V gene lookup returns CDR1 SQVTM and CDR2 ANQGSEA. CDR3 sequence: CSVIRDRDYEQYF. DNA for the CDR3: TGCAGCGTTATCCGGGACAGGGACTACGAGCAGTACTTC.

The CDR3 DNA follows: TGCGCCAGCAGCCCATCGGGCGGGTCCCCCTACAATGAGCAGTTCTTC. It codes for CASSPSGGSPYNEQFF. V is TRBV4-1 and J is TRBJ2-1; a weak D match, TRBD2 (5 bases). V was trimmed by 4 bases and J by 2 bases, leaving 15 bases between them. CDR3 length: 16 amino acids. Germline lookup yields CDR1 MGHRA and CDR2 YSYEKL.

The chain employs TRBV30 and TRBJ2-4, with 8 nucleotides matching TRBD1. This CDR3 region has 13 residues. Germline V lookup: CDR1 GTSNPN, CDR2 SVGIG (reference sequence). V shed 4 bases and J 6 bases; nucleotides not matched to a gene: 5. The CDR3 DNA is TGTGCCTGGACAGGGGGCTTTGGAAACATTCAGTACTTC. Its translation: CAWTGGFGNIQYF. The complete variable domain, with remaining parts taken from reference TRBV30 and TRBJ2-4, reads SQTIHQWPATLVQPVGSPLSLECTVEGTSNPNLYWYRQAAGRGLQLLFYSVGIGQISSEVPQNLSASRPQDRQFILSSKKLLLSDSGFYLCAWTGGFGNIQYFGAGTRLSVL.

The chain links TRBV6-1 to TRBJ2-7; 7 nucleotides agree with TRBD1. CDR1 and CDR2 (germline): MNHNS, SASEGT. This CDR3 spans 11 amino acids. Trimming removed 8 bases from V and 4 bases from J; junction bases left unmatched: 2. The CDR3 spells CASGQEYEQYF. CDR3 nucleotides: TGTGCCAGCGGACAGGAGTACGAGCAGTACTTC.